Below are 16 T cell receptor beta chains sequenced from a single sample in a study of T-cell memory formation after mild COVID-19. TCRdb ran MiXCR on the 5' RACE reads and lists one entry per CDR3 protein. The sample lists around 300,000 distinct CDR3 sequences, more than 15% occurring once. Sequenced material: PBMCs or a T cell subset sorted from them (not recorded which). The receptors derive from a young man who had mild COVID-19 (a few samples of this study predate the infection). Cell type and time point are not known.

The sample holds many counts of this clonotype. The chain recombines TRBV6-2 or TRBV6-3 with TRBJ2-3; no definite D call. The CDR3 contains 12 residues. Germline V lookup: CDR1 MNHEY, CDR2 SVGEGT. Trimming removed 6 bases from V and 4 bases from J, with 8 bases in between. The CDR3 DNA reads TGTGCCAGCAGCAAAGAAGCAGATACGCAGTATTTT. Protein sequence: CASSKEADTQYF.

This clonotype was detected ten times or more. V and J are TRBV11-2 and TRBJ2-3; no clear D gene. CDR1 is SGHAT and CDR2 is FQNNGV in the germline V gene. The V end was cut by 6 bases, the J end by 0 bases, with 16 bases between. This CDR3 spans 16 amino acids. The CDR3 region has the DNA TGTGCCAGCAGGTATACGGGCAGGACCAGCACAGATACGCAGTATTTT. This sequence encodes CASRYTGRTSTDTQYF.

The V call is TRBV6-5, the J call TRBJ1-2, with TRBD1 matching over 8 bases. The CDR3 spans 16 residues. The V segment lost 2 bases and the J segment 8 bases; nucleotides outside the gene matches: 13. Germline V gene sequence: CDR1 MNHEY, CDR2 SVGAGI. The CDR3 DNA reads as TGTGCCAGCAGTTACATCGGGACAGGTTCTTCTGGGGGCTACACCTTC. As protein: CASSYIGTGSSGGYTF.

The chain links TRBV5-1 to TRBJ2-7, with 8 bases fitting TRBD1. This CDR3 has 16 residues. The V and J ends lost 0 bases and 1 base, in that order; junction bases with no gene match: 6. The germline V gene has CDR1 SGHRS and CDR2 YFSETQ. The CDR3 coding sequence is TGCGCCAGCAGCTTGGCCAGGGGGCGAGATTCCTACGAGCAGTACGTC. Its protein product is CASSLARGRDSYEQYV.

The chain employs TRBV7-6 and TRBJ2-3, with TRBD2 as a possible D gene (5 bases). V was clipped by 2 bases and J by 0 bases, with 9 bases between them. The CDR3 consists of 15 residues. Germline lookup yields CDR1 SGHVS and CDR2 FNYEAQ. The CDR3 region has the DNA TGTGCCAGCAGCTTATACGGGATTAGCACAGATACGCAGTATTTT. Protein product: CASSLYGISTDTQYF. The whole variable domain, filled in from reference TRBV7-6 and TRBJ2-3, reads GAGVSQSPRYKVTKRGQDVALRCDPISGHVSLYWYRQALGQGPEFLTYFNYEAQQDKSGLPNDRFSAERPEGSISTLTIQRTEQRDSAMYRCASSLYGISTDTQYFGPGTRLTVL.

The V call is TRBV7-2, the J call TRBJ1-2, with D perhaps TRBD1 (6 bases). This CDR3 contains 14 residues. Trimming removed 6 bases from V and 4 bases from J, with 15 bases in between. Germline CDR1 is SGHTA and CDR2 is FQGNSA. CDR3 in amino acids: CASSQREGVYGYTF. Written as DNA, the CDR3 is TGTGCCAGCAGTCAGAGGGAGGGGGTCTATGGCTACACCTTC.

This clonotype was seen ten or more times. V and J are TRBV4-3 and TRBJ2-7; tentatively, D is TRBD1 (6 bases). The germline V gene has CDR1 LGHNA and CDR2 YSLEER. This CDR3 contains 15 residues. Trimming stripped 1 base from V and 2 bases from J, with 12 bases between. CDR3 sequence (DNA): TGCGCCAGCAGCCAAGGGGGCGGACAGACCTACGAGCAGTACTTC. Its protein product is CASSQGGGQTYEQYF.

This clonotype was counted between two and nine times. The V call is TRBV4-2, the J call TRBJ2-1; D tentatively reads TRBD1 or TRBD2 (7 bases each). Germline CDR1 and CDR2: LGHNA and YNFKEQ. Trimming took 8 bases from V and 8 from J, leaving 22 bases between them. This CDR3 has 15 amino acids. The CDR3 sequence: CASVTAGGAVDEQFF. CDR3 nucleotide sequence: TGTGCCAGCGTAACGGCAGGGGGGGCCGTAGATGAGCAGTTCTTC.

The sample holds a few counts of this clonotype. V gene TRBV21-1 combines with J gene TRBJ2-3. TRBV21-1 is reported as a pseudogene. The CDR3 is 17 residues long. The CDR3 DNA sequence: TGTGCCAGCAGTCAAAGGGAACAGACACTCAACACAGATACGCAGTATTTT. It is translated as CASSQREQTLNTDTQYF.

This clonotype has a handful of counts. The chain has TRBV29-1 and TRBJ2-7; weak D call: TRBD2 (5 bases). V was pared by 4 bases and J by 3 bases, with 22 bases between. Germline lookup yields CDR1 SQVTM and CDR2 ANQGSEA. This CDR3 has 16 amino acids. This CDR3 is CSVVMFPVRGIYEQYF. For the CDR3, the DNA is TGCAGCGTTGTCATGTTCCCGGTCCGAGGGATCTACGAGCAGTACTTC.

The gene calls are TRBV20-1 and TRBJ1-3; D is undetermined. In germline, CDR1 is DFQATT, CDR2 SNEGSKA (reference sequence). CDR3 length: 13 residues. The V end was cut by 7 bases, the J end by 2 bases, with 12 bases between. The chain's CDR3 is CSVWIQAGNTIYF. The DNA for the CDR3 is TGCAGTGTCTGGATACAAGCTGGAAACACCATATATTTT.

This clonotype came up many times. The genes are TRBV12-3 or TRBV12-4 and TRBJ2-7; possible D gene TRBD1, 6 bases. V was trimmed by 8 bases and J by 6 bases, leaving 14 bases between them. This CDR3 contains 12 residues. The CDR3 DNA reads TGTGCCAGCGGAAGGGACACCGGCGAGCAGTACGTC. Translated: CASGRDTGEQYV.

The chain recombines TRBV28 with TRBJ2-7, with D uncertain. Germline values: CDR1 MDHEN, CDR2 SYDVKM. This CDR3 region has 13 residues. The V end lost 10 bases, the J end lost 7 bases, and 20 bases lay between the germline ends. For the CDR3, the DNA is TGTGCCACCCTGGATCCCTCTGCTGGGGAGCAGTACTTC. It codes for CATLDPSAGEQYF.

This clonotype was recorded at least ten times. The V and J genes are TRBV4-1 and TRBJ2-7; D assignment may be TRBD1 or TRBD2 (5 bases each). The CDR3 covers 15 residues. Trimming shortened V by 0 bases and J by 1 base, and 10 bases separated the two germline ends. CDR1 and CDR2 from the germline V gene are MGHRA and YSYEKL. CDR3 sequence: CASSQDPGASYEQYF. The CDR3 DNA sequence: TGCGCCAGCAGCCAAGATCCCGGGGCATCCTACGAGCAGTACTTC.

The V call is TRBV2, the J call TRBJ1-1; the D gene is possibly TRBD1 (6 bases). V was trimmed by 2 bases and J by 1 base, leaving 20 bases between them. Per germline, CDR1 SNHLY and CDR2 FYNNEI. The CDR3 runs to 18 residues. The CDR3 coding sequence is TGTGCCAGCAGTGAACCAGAACAGGGATTACGTTCGAACACTGAAGCTTTCTTT. The encoded protein is CASSEPEQGLRSNTEAFF.

The genes are TRBV7-2 and TRBJ2-7; TRBD1 might be the D (6 bases). Germline V gives CDR1 SGHTA, CDR2 FQGNSA. The germline V and J ends were trimmed by 2 bases and 4 bases, with 12 bases remaining between them. The CDR3 sequence is 14 residues long. In DNA, the CDR3 is TGTGCCAGCAGCTTAAGAGGGGGTAATTACGAGCAGTACGTC. Its protein is CASSLRGGNYEQYV.